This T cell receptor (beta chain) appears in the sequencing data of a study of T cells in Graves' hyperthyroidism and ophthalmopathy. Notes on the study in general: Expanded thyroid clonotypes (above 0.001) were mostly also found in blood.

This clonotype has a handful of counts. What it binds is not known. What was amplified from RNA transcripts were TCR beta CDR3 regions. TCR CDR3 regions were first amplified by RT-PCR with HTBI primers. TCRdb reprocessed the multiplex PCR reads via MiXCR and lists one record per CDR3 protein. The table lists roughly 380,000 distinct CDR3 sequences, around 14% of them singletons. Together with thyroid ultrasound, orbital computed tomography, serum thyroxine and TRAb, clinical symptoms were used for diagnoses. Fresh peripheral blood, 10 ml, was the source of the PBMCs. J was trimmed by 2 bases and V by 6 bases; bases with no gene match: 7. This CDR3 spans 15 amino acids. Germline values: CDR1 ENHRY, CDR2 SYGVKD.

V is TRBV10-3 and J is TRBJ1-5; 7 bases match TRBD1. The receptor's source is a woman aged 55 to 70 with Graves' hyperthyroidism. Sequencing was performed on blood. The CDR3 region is CAISATGFGNQPQHF. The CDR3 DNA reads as TGTGCCATCAGCGCGACAGGGTTTGGCAATCAGCCCCAGCATTTT.